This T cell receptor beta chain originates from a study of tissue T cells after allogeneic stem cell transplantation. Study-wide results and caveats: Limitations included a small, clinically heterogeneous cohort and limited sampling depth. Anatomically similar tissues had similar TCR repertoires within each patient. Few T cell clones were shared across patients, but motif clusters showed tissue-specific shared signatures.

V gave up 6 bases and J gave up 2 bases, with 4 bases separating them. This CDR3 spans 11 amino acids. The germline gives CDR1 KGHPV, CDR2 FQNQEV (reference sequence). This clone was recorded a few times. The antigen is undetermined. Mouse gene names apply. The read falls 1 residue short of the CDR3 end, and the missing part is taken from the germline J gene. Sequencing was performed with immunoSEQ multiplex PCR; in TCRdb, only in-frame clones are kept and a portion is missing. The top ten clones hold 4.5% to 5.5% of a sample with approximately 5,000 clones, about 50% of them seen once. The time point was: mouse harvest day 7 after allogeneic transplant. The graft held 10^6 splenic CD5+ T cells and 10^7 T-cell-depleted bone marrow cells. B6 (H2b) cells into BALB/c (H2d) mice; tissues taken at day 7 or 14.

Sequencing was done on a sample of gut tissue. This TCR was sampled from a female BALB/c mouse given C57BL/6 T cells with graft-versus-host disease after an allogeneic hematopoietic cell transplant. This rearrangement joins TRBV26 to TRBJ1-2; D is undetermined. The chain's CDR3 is CASSPNSDYTF. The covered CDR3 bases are TGTGCCAGCAGCCCGAACTCCGACTACACC.